Each of the 22 T cell receptor beta chains below was sequenced from the same sample in a study of T cell responses to AZD1222 COVID-19 vaccine. Sequencing used immunoSEQ multiplex PCR; TCRdb keeps in-frame clones, though not all of them. The sample lists 200,000 or so clones; about 87% were seen once. The source was peripheral blood, collected on day 0 of MenACWY control vaccination. The origin of the receptors is an adult in good health.

The chain recombines TRBV30 with TRBJ2-1; D unresolved. CDR3 length: 15 residues. V dropped 0 bases and J dropped 7 bases, with 16 bases sitting between them. CDR1 and CDR2 (germline): GTSNPN, SVGIG (reference sequence). In nucleotides, the CDR3 is TGTGCCTGGAGTGTAAACCCCACGAACGGGAATGAGCAGTTCTTC. Translated: CAWSVNPTNGNEQFF.

The rearrangement uses TRBV28 and TRBJ1-2; D is unresolved. Germline values: CDR1 MDHEN, CDR2 SYDVKM. This CDR3 region has 12 residues. V lost 8 bases and J 8 bases, leaving 15 bases between the germline ends. In nucleotides, the CDR3 is TGTGCCAGCCTCTCGGGATCTGAGGGCTACACCTTC. This translates into CASLSGSEGYTF.

This clone was recorded only once. This chain connects TRBV19 to TRBJ1-2; tentative D call: TRBD1 (5 bases). Germline CDR1 and CDR2: LNHDA and SQIVND (reference sequence). The CDR3 sequence is 14 residues long. Trimming pared 7 bases from V and 2 bases from J, leaving 14 bases between. CDR3 sequence: CASNERGANYGYTF. In nucleotides, the CDR3 is TGTGCCAGTAATGAACGAGGGGCGAACTATGGCTACACCTTC.

The V and J genes are TRBV28 and TRBJ2-7; maybe TRBD1 (6 bases). This CDR3 is 14 amino acids long. The V end was cut by 7 bases, the J end by 3 bases, with 16 bases between. CDR1 is MDHEN, CDR2 SYDVKM, per germline. The CDR3 coding sequence is TGTGCCAGCAAGGGGCTGGGACATCGCTACGAGCAGTACTTC. Translating gives CASKGLGHRYEQYF. Variable domain in full (rest from reference TRBV28 and TRBJ2-7): DVKVTQSSRYLVKRTGEKVFLECVQDMDHENMFWYRQDPGLGLRLIYFSYDVKMKEKGDIPEGYSVSREKKERFSLILESASTNQTSMYLCASKGLGHRYEQYFGPGTRLTVT.

The genes are TRBV3-1 (or the pseudogene TRBV3-2) and TRBJ2-7, with TRBD1 as a possible D gene (5 bases). Germline assignment: CDR1 LGHDT and CDR2 YNNKEL (reference sequence). The V gene lost 2 bases and the J gene lost 7 bases, with 15 bases spanning the gap. The CDR3 spans 14 residues. In nucleotides, the CDR3 is TGTGCCAGCAGCCAATCTGGCCTAAAGGGGGAGCAGTACTTC. Translating gives CASSQSGLKGEQYF.

The chain has TRBV7-2 and TRBJ2-7; 11 bases fit TRBD2. CDR3 length: 18 residues. The V gene end was trimmed by 4 bases and the J gene end by 0 bases; junction bases not matched to a gene: 11. Looked up from germline, CDR1 is SGHTA and CDR2 is FQGNSA. The CDR3 here is CASSSYGVTSGASYEQYF. In DNA form, the CDR3 reads TGTGCCAGCAGCTCCTATGGGGTGACTAGCGGGGCCTCCTACGAGCAGTACTTC. Full variable domain (rest looked up from reference TRBV7-2 and TRBJ2-7): GAGVSQSPSNKVTEKGKDVELRCDPISGHTALYWYRQSLGQGLEFLIYFQGNSAPDKSGLPSDRFSAERTGGSVSTLTIQRTQQEDSAVYLCASSSYGVTSGASYEQYFGPGTRLTVT.

The chain has TRBV4-3 and TRBJ1-6; D gene unclear. The CDR3 runs to 14 residues. V was shortened by 0 bases and J by 14 bases, with 14 bases between the two germline ends. Germline CDR1 and CDR2: LGHNA and YSLEER. The CDR3 region has the DNA TGCGCCAGCAGCCAAGAAACGGCGGGCGGCACCCTCCACTTT. It translates to CASSQETAGGTLHF.

This rearrangement joins TRBV9 to TRBJ1-4, with TRBD1 matching over 10 bases. The CDR3 covers 18 residues. Per the germline V gene, CDR1 is SGDLS and CDR2 is YYNGEE. Losses at the gene ends were 1 base for V and 0 bases for J; bases not matched to a gene: 6. The CDR3 sequence: CASSVMGQGFATNEKLFF. CDR3 sequence (DNA): TGTGCCAGCAGCGTAATGGGACAGGGGTTTGCAACTAATGAAAAACTGTTTTTT.

The genes are TRBV11-3 and TRBJ2-1; 8 nucleotides line up with TRBD2. The CDR3 is 16 amino acids. V trimming: 3 bases; J trimming: 4 bases; junction bases outside the gene matches: 8. In germline, CDR1 is SGHNT, CDR2 YENEEA. The CDR3 reads CASSFEGVAGYNEQFF. The CDR3 DNA reads as TGTGCCAGCAGCTTTGAGGGAGTAGCGGGGTACAATGAGCAGTTCTTC.

The rearrangement joins TRBV27 to TRBJ2-2; a weak D match, TRBD1 (5 bases). V lost 4 bases, J lost 4 bases, and 7 bases lay in between. Germline V CDR1 and CDR2: MNHEY, SMNVEV (reference sequence). The CDR3 contains 13 residues. The CDR3 loop reads CASSSDSTGELFF. CDR3 nucleotide sequence: TGTGCCAGCAGTTCAGACAGCACCGGGGAGCTGTTTTTT.

The chain is built from TRBV9 and TRBJ2-3; D is perhaps TRBD2 (6 bases). CDR3 length equals 16 residues. CDR1 and CDR2 from the germline V gene are SGDLS and YYNGEE. Trimming removed 1 base at V and 4 bases at J, with 16 bases between. The CDR3 sequence is CASSVSGASAADTQYF. The CDR3 nucleotides are TGTGCCAGCAGCGTATCCGGGGCTAGCGCCGCAGATACGCAGTATTTT. The entire variable domain, with the rest obtained from reference TRBV9 and TRBJ2-3, is as follows: DSGVTQTPKHLITATGQRVTLRCSPRSGDLSVYWYQQSLDQGLQFLIQYYNGEERAKGNILERFSAQQFPDLHSELNLSSLELGDSALYFCASSVSGASAADTQYFGPGTRLTVL.

This clone occurred once. The chain combines TRBV5-1 with TRBJ2-1; weak D call: TRBD1 (6 bases). The germline gives CDR1 SGHRS, CDR2 YFSETQ. The CDR3 is 15 amino acids. V shed 0 bases and J shed 10 bases, with 17 bases lying between them. CDR3 nucleotides: TGCGCCAGCAGCTTGGGCAGGGGAAGGGGTGTCGAGCAGTTCTTC. The encoded protein is CASSLGRGRGVEQFF.

V and J are TRBV6-5 and TRBJ1-1; TRBD1 agrees at 8 bases. This CDR3 has 15 residues. V was pared by 6 bases and J by 5 bases, with 11 bases of the junction left unmatched. The germline V gene has CDR1 MNHEY and CDR2 SVGAGI. CDR3 loop: CASSRQYRGDTEAFF. The CDR3, as DNA: TGTGCCAGCAGCCGCCAGTACAGGGGGGATACTGAAGCTTTCTTT.

The V call is TRBV5-8, the J call TRBJ1-6; D uncertain. The CDR3 runs to 17 residues. The germline V gene has CDR1 SGHTS and CDR2 YDEGEE. Trimming took 2 bases from V and 7 from J, leaving 19 bases between them. CDR3 nucleotides: TGTGCCAGCAGCTTTTCAAGTCCTGGGCTGGGGAATTCACCCCTCCACTTT. Amino acid sequence: CASSFSSPGLGNSPLHF.

The chain uses TRBV19 and TRBJ2-7; the match to TRBD2 covers 14 bases. Germline assignment: CDR1 LNHDA and CDR2 SQIVND (reference sequence). The CDR3 has 15 amino acids. The J segment lost 2 bases and the V segment lost 3 bases, leaving 0 bases of the junction unmatched. The CDR3, as DNA: TGTGCCAGTAGTATGACTAGCGGGGGGGCCTACGAGCAGTACTTC. Translation gives CASSMTSGGAYEQYF.

This sequence joins TRBV5-4 and TRBJ1-1; tentative D call: TRBD1 (5 bases). Trimming cost V 0 bases and J 4 bases, with 13 bases left between them. CDR1 is SGHNT, CDR2 YYREEE, per germline (reference sequence). The CDR3 runs to 15 residues. The CDR3 loop reads CASSLVGLAGTEAFF. DNA for the CDR3: TGTGCCAGCAGCTTGGTGGGACTCGCGGGCACTGAAGCTTTCTTT. Complete variable domain (other parts from reference TRBV5-4 and TRBJ1-1): ETGVTQSPTHLIKTRGQQVTLRCSSQSGHNTVSWYQQALGQGPQFIFQYYREEENGRGNFPPRFSGLQFPNYSSELNVNALELDDSALYLCASSLVGLAGTEAFFGQGTRLTVV.

This rearrangement joins TRBV7-2 to TRBJ2-1, with D perhaps given as TRBD1 or TRBD2 (5 bases each). The CDR3 totals 15 residues. The ends were cut back, 5 bases at V and 8 bases at J, with 19 bases in the middle. From germline, CDR1 is SGHTA and CDR2 FQGNSA. The CDR3 here is CASSLGTGPGDEQFF. The CDR3, as DNA: TGTGCCAGCAGCCTCGGGACCGGACCGGGCGATGAGCAGTTCTTC. The full variable domain, with the rest looked up from reference TRBV7-2 and TRBJ2-1, is GAGVSQSPSNKVTEKGKDVELRCDPISGHTALYWYRQSLGQGLEFLIYFQGNSAPDKSGLPSDRFSAERTGGSVSTLTIQRTQQEDSAVYLCASSLGTGPGDEQFFGPGTRLTVL.

V is TRBV28 and J is TRBJ2-5; D may match TRBD1 or TRBD2 (5 bases each). This CDR3 is 14 amino acids long. Trimming cost V 7 bases and J 5 bases, with 17 bases left between them. Germline V CDR1 and CDR2: MDHEN, SYDVKM. CDR3 coding DNA: TGTGCCAGCACCGAGACGGGGCCGGGGGAGACCCAGTACTTC. Protein: CASTETGPGETQYF.

This clone occurred a few times. The rearrangement links TRBV19 to TRBJ2-6, with 10 bases matching TRBD1. Germline CDR1 reads LNHDA; CDR2 reads SQIVND (reference sequence). There are 17 residues in the CDR3. Trimming took 7 bases from V and 4 from J; bases not matched to a gene: 10. CDR3 amino acids: CASMAGQGRGGANVLTF. The CDR3 coding sequence is TGTGCCAGTATGGCGGGACAGGGGAGAGGAGGGGCCAACGTCCTGACTTTC.

This sequence joins TRBV7-2 and TRBJ2-7; D tentatively fits TRBD1 or TRBD2 (5 bases each). Germline-derived CDR1 and CDR2 are SGHTA and FQGNSA. This CDR3 contains 14 residues. V was cut by 3 bases and J by 2 bases, with 11 bases left in between. CDR3 residues: CASSLGDAAYEQYF. The CDR3 nucleotides are TGTGCCAGCAGCTTGGGGGACGCAGCCTACGAGCAGTACTTC.

The rearrangement uses TRBV19 and TRBJ1-1; D ambiguous. Trimming shortened V by 6 bases and J by 0 bases, and 8 bases separated the two germline ends. Germline-derived CDR1 and CDR2 are LNHDA and SQIVND (reference sequence). The CDR3 covers 13 residues. The chain's CDR3 is CASRYTMNTEAFF. Written as DNA, the CDR3 is TGTGCCAGTAGGTACACCATGAACACTGAAGCTTTCTTT.

This rearrangement joins TRBV6-5 to TRBJ2-2, with 8 positions matching TRBD2. Germline values: CDR1 MNHEY, CDR2 SVGAGI. The V segment lost 5 bases and the J segment 1 base; nucleotides outside the gene matches: 3. The CDR3 has 15 residues. The CDR3 bases are TGTGCCAGCAGTCGGAGCGGGAGGAACACCGGGGAGCTGTTTTTT. Encoded protein: CASSRSGRNTGELFF.